A selection of T cell receptor beta chains follows, all from one sample in a study of human T cells and chemical hapten exposure. MiXCR was run by TCRdb on the RACE reads, yielding one entry per CDR3 protein. The sample consists of 370,000 or so distinct CDR3 sequences, roughly 5% of them appearing once. The material sequenced was whole blood, taken in connection with sensitization to the hapten diphenylcyclopropenone (DPC). These receptors were collected from a woman aged 50 to 60 with alopecia areata. Some clones in this sample may be carry-over from other donors' samples. The CDR3 runs from the conserved cysteine through the conserved F or W. D genes are given only for firm matches. Not all rows give a size; the values are once, few, many and, for expanded clones, a class.

TRBJ2-2 | - | - | TRBV24-1 | CATSDLDRGELFF | TGTGCCACCAGTGATTTGGACAGGGGGGAGCTGTTTTTT
TRBJ1-5 | TRBD1 | few | TRBV6-2/TRBV6-3 | CASSAGTGAWPQHF | TGTGCCAGCAGTGCCGGGACAGGGGCATGGCCCCAGCATTTT
TRBJ1-1 | TRBD1 | many | TRBV12-3/TRBV12-4 | CASRVGQGKPEAFF | TGTGCCAGCAGGGTGGGACAGGGTAAGCCTGAAGCTTTCTTT
TRBJ1-1 | - | many | TRBV9 | CASSSRTDLTNTEAFF | TGTGCCAGCAGCTCAAGGACTGACTTAACGAACACTGAAGCTTTCTTT
TRBJ2-7 | - | - | TRBV6-1 | CASSEEGYEQYF | TGTGCCAGCAGTGAAGAGGGGTACGAGCAGTACTTC
TRBJ2-2 | - | - | TRBV7-3 | CASSYLTGELFF | TGTGCCAGCAGCTATTTGACCGGGGAGCTGTTTTTT
TRBJ2-5 | - | many | TRBV5-1 | CASSLADETQYF | TGCGCCAGCAGCTTGGCCGATGAGACCCAGTACTTC
TRBJ2-3 | - | - | TRBV29-1 | CSVPGQYADTQYF | TGCAGCGTCCCCGGACAGTACGCAGATACGCAGTATTTT
TRBJ2-4 | TRBD1 | many | TRBV29-1 | CSVGQGAQDIQYF | TGCAGCGTTGGGCAGGGGGCGCAGGACATTCAGTACTTC
TRBJ1-1 | - | many | TRBV9 | CASSASPLFSREAFF | TGTGCCAGCAGCGCCTCCCCTCTCTTCTCCCGTGAAGCTTTCTTT
TRBJ2-3 | TRBD2 | once | TRBV18 | CASSRILADWGTDTQYF | TGTGCCAGCTCACGAATACTAGCGGACTGGGGCACAGATACGCAGTATTTT
TRBJ1-2 | - | many | TRBV6-5 | CASMDYGDYGYTF | TGTGCCAGCATGGATTATGGAGACTATGGCTACACCTTC
TRBJ1-2 | - | many | TRBV5-6 | CASSLLVPGEGYTF | TGTGCCAGCAGCTTGCTGGTCCCAGGGGAAGGCTACACCTTC
TRBJ1-2 | TRBD1 | many | TRBV4-1 | CASSQGQGANYGYTF | TGCGCCAGCAGCCAAGGACAGGGAGCTAACTATGGCTACACCTTC
TRBJ2-3 | - | few | TRBV12-3/TRBV12-4 | CALGRDLNTDTQYF | TGTGCCCTAGGGCGGGACCTTAACACAGATACGCAGTATTTT
TRBJ2-1 | TRBD2 | - | TRBV4-2 | CASSLGDGGAYNEQFF | TGTGCCAGCAGCCTTGGTGACGGGGGGGCCTACAATGAGCAGTTCTTC
TRBJ2-3 | TRBD2 | few | TRBV20-1 | CSARDAAGESTDTQYF | TGCAGTGCTAGAGATGCAGCGGGAGAGAGCACAGATACGCAGTATTTT
TRBJ2-3 | - | - | TRBV11-2 | CASSLRGRPSTDTQYF | TGTGCCAGCAGCTTAAGGGGGAGACCCTCCACAGATACGCAGTATTTT
TRBJ2-7 | TRBD2 | - | TRBV4-3 | CASSQEASGATRDEQYF | TGCGCCAGCAGCCAAGAGGCTAGCGGGGCGACAAGAGACGAGCAGTACTTC
TRBJ1-4 | - | few | TRBV6-6 | CASTWGGSEKLFF | TGTGCCAGCACCTGGGGGGGGTCTGAAAAACTGTTTTTT
TRBJ1-1 | - | few | TRBV5-1 | CASSLRSGTSLKYTEAFF | TGCGCCAGCAGCTTGAGGTCAGGGACAAGTCTAAAGTACACTGAAGCTTTCTTT
TRBJ2-1 | TRBD1 | - | TRBV20-1 | CSASPGQSF | TGCAGTGCTAGCCCGGGACAGTCCTTC
TRBJ2-5 | TRBD2 | - | TRBV7-8 | CASSLVTGGKQETQYF | TGTGCCAGCAGCTTAGTCACCGGGGGGAAGCAAGAGACCCAGTACTTC
TRBJ1-1 | TRBD1 | many | TRBV9 | CASSSRRGGDRREAFF | TGTGCCAGCAGCTCCCGACGAGGAGGGGACAGGCGTGAAGCTTTCTTT
TRBJ1-6 | - | - | TRBV3-1 | CASSQGGDGSPLHF | TGTGCCAGCAGCCAAGGCGGGGACGGTTCACCCCTCCACTTT